These 19 T cell receptor beta chains originate from one sample sequenced in a study of cytomegalovirus exposure and HLA in healthy donors. The PCR ran on 60 Vbeta and 13 Jbeta primers. The protocol was immunoSEQ multiplex PCR, while the TCRdb copy is restricted to in-frame clones and leaves out a portion. The sample lists under 150,000 clones; 80% to 90% were seen once. The specimen was PBMCs. The receptors stem from a woman between 40 and 55 years old in good health and CMV-seropositive.

This clone occurred once. The genes are TRBV28 and TRBJ1-5; TRBD1 matches 10 bases. Trimming at V came to 6 bases and at J to 0 bases, leaving 8 bases not matched to a gene. The germline V gene has CDR1 MDHEN and CDR2 SYDVKM. The CDR3 runs 17 residues. The CDR3 sequence: CASSRDRGLLSNQPQHF. The CDR3 DNA reads TGTGCCAGCAGCCGGGACAGGGGTCTCCTTAGCAATCAGCCCCAGCATTTT.

This clone was found a few times. V gene TRBV19 combines with J gene TRBJ2-3, with 13 positions matching TRBD2. The V gene end was trimmed by 0 bases and the J gene end by 4 bases; junction bases not matched to a gene: 7. The CDR3 is 18 residues long. Germline CDR1 and CDR2: LNHDA and SQIVND (reference sequence). CDR3 protein: CASSIDSTSGGASDTQYF. In DNA form, the CDR3 reads TGTGCCAGTAGTATAGACTCCACTAGCGGGGGGGCATCAGATACGCAGTATTTT.

This rearrangement joins TRBV18 to TRBJ2-3; unclear D gene. The length of the CDR3 is 16 residues. Per the germline V gene, CDR1 is KGHSH and CDR2 is LQKENI. V lost 2 bases, J lost 0 bases, and 12 bases lay in between. Here the CDR3 reads CASSPVQPGSTDTQYF. Written as DNA, the CDR3 is TGTGCCAGCTCACCAGTCCAGCCGGGTAGCACAGATACGCAGTATTTT.

Note on this clone: The limits of the CDR3 on the DNA are not certain, so only TCRdb's listed CDR3 is given. This chain connects TRBV28 to TRBJ1-2; the tabulated D call, TRBD1, remains unverified against the DNA. Termini included, the CDR3 measures 15 amino acids. CDR1 is MDHEN and CDR2 is SYDVKM in the germline V gene. The CDR3 sequence is CASSLGDRDFRGYTF.

The rearrangement joins TRBV19 to TRBJ1-3; D is possibly TRBD1 (5 bases). Trimming pared 5 bases from V and 2 bases from J, leaving 13 bases between. CDR3 length: 15 residues. CDR1 is LNHDA and CDR2 is SQIVND in the germline V gene (reference sequence). CDR3 bases: TGTGCCAGTAGTGCTAATTCAGGGCCTGGAAACACCATATATTTT. Translation: CASSANSGPGNTIYF.

The chain has TRBV5-1 and TRBJ2-1; weak D call: TRBD1 (5 bases). Trimming took off 3 bases at V and 6 bases at J, with 13 bases between the two ends. CDR1 and CDR2 (germline): SGHRS, YFSETQ. This CDR3 has 14 residues. CDR3 nucleotide sequence: TGCGCCAGCAGCTCGCAGGGCCTAACCAATGAGCAGTTCTTC. Translated, it gives CASSSQGLTNEQFF.

The chain uses TRBV18 and TRBJ2-7; maybe TRBD1 (6 bases). This CDR3 spans 13 amino acids. CDR1 and CDR2 from the germline V gene are KGHSH and LQKENI. Trimming left V 2 bases short and J 7 bases short, with 12 bases between. In DNA form, the CDR3 reads TGTGCCAGCTCACCATTGGGGGCGCGGGAGCAGTACTTC. It encodes CASSPLGAREQYF.

The rearrangement links TRBV19 to TRBJ1-1; D not resolved. CDR1 LNHDA and CDR2 SQIVND come from the germline V gene (reference sequence). Trimming took 5 bases from V and 1 from J, leaving 17 bases between them. This CDR3 comprises 16 residues. The CDR3 is CASSSHIGNRNTEAFF. As DNA, the CDR3 is TGTGCCAGTAGTTCTCATATAGGCAACAGGAACACTGAAGCTTTCTTT. The variable domain in full, completed from reference TRBV19 and TRBJ1-1, reads DGGITQSPKYLFRKEGQNVTLSCEQNLNHDAMYWYRQDPGQGLRLIYYSQIVNDFQKGDIAEGYSVSREKKESFPLTVTSAQKNPTAFYLCASSSHIGNRNTEAFFGQGTRLTVV.

The chain has TRBV29-1 and TRBJ2-3; TRBD1 is a possible D gene (5 bases). The germline gives CDR1 SQVTM, CDR2 ANQGSEA. The CDR3 spans 15 residues. Trimming removed 5 bases from V and 0 bases from J, with 15 bases in between. The CDR3 spells CSVHRTRTSTDTQYF. The CDR3 DNA sequence: TGCAGCGTTCACAGGACGCGAACTAGCACAGATACGCAGTATTTT.

The chain links TRBV5-1 to TRBJ1-4; D is uncertain. The length of the CDR3 is 15 residues. The V end lost 2 bases, the J end lost 3 bases, and 11 bases lay between the germline ends. Germline CDR1 reads SGHRS; CDR2 reads YFSETQ. The CDR3 DNA follows: TGCGCCAGCAGCTTTAGTACAGCTTCTAATGAAAAACTGTTTTTT. The encoded protein is CASSFSTASNEKLFF.

This clone was counted between two and nine times. V and J are TRBV25-1 and TRBJ1-2; the D is unclear. The CDR3 consists of 13 residues. Trimming cost V 2 bases and J 8 bases, with 12 bases left between them. The germline gives CDR1 MGHDK, CDR2 SYGVNS. This CDR3 is CASSESGPVGYTF. The DNA of the CDR3 is TGTGCCAGCAGTGAAAGTGGCCCAGTAGGCTACACCTTC.

The chain employs TRBV30 and TRBJ1-2, with unresolved D. Trimming took off 1 base at V and 7 bases at J, with 19 bases between the two ends. The CDR3 consists of 15 residues. The germline V gene has CDR1 GTSNPN and CDR2 SVGIG (reference sequence). The CDR3 sequence is CAWSATWSSRGGYTF. CDR3 in DNA: TGTGCCTGGAGTGCAACATGGAGCAGTCGTGGTGGCTACACCTTC.

The chain employs TRBV4-2 and TRBJ2-1, with D possibly TRBD1 on 5 matching bases. The germline gives CDR1 LGHNA, CDR2 YNFKEQ. This CDR3 has 11 amino acids. Trimming took off 6 bases at V and 10 bases at J, with 10 bases between the two ends. The CDR3 DNA is TGTGCCAGCAGACACGACAGAGAGCAGTTCTTC. Translated: CASRHDREQFF.

The chain carries TRBV5-1 and TRBJ1-4; 10 bases are shared with TRBD1. The V segment lost 4 bases and the J segment 8 bases; nucleotides outside the gene matches: 14. Per the germline V gene, CDR1 is SGHRS and CDR2 is YFSETQ. The CDR3 is 17 residues long. The CDR3 DNA reads as TGCGCCAGCAGCCCTGACAGGGGGCCGGGTAGCTCCGAAAAACTGTTTTTT. Translating it yields CASSPDRGPGSSEKLFF.

The chain joins TRBV5-4 to TRBJ1-5; a weak D match, TRBD1 (6 bases). The CDR3 is made up of 15 amino acids. Trimming left V 2 bases short and J 1 base short, with 10 bases between. Germline values: CDR1 SGHNT, CDR2 YYREEE (reference sequence). The CDR3 DNA follows: TGTGCCAGCAGCTTAGGGGGTAGGAGCAATCAGCCCCAGCATTTT. This codes for CASSLGGRSNQPQHF.

This rearrangement joins TRBV7-2 to TRBJ1-2; TRBD1 matches at 10 bases. The length of the CDR3 is 15 residues. CDR1 is SGHTA and CDR2 is FQGNSA in the germline V gene. With 4 bases clipped from V and 8 bases from J, the junction kept 10 bases outside the gene matches. CDR3 sequence reads: CASSSTGGQIGGYTF. DNA of the CDR3: TGTGCCAGCAGCTCGACAGGGGGCCAAATAGGAGGCTACACCTTC.

The rearrangement joins TRBV19 to TRBJ1-2; 7 nucleotides match TRBD1. CDR1 and CDR2 from the germline V gene are LNHDA and SQIVND (reference sequence). The V and J ends lost 7 bases and 4 bases, in that order; junction bases with no gene match: 6. The CDR3 spans 13 residues. The CDR3 region has the DNA TGTGCCAGTATAGGGGGCGCCGGCTATGGCTACACCTTC. This gives the protein CASIGGAGYGYTF.

Notes on this clone: Other DNA sequences in the sample encode the same CDR3. This chain links TRBV27 with TRBJ2-7; possible D gene TRBD1, 6 bases. V lost 6 bases and J lost 4, with 13 bases in between. Germline CDR1 and CDR2: MNHEY and SMNVEV (reference sequence). There are 13 residues in the CDR3. The CDR3 sequence: CASSPGGGYEQYF. The CDR3 DNA reads as TGTGCCAGCAGCCCTGGGGGCGGGTACGAGCAGTACTTC.

This chain joins TRBV27 and TRBJ2-1; 7 nucleotides align to TRBD2. The CDR3 covers 15 residues. V trimming: 0 bases; J trimming: 9 bases; junction bases outside the gene matches: 8. Germline V gene sequence: CDR1 MNHEY, CDR2 SMNVEV (reference sequence). CDR3 sequence reads: CASSLSMAGVTEQFF. The CDR3 DNA reads TGTGCCAGCAGTTTATCTATGGCGGGAGTGACTGAGCAGTTCTTC.